This is a list of T cell receptor beta chains from one sample in a study of CD8 T cells in Susac syndrome. From the immunoSEQ multiplex PCR reads, TCRdb called clonotypes with MiXCR, one entry per CDR3 protein. There are around 150,000 distinct CDR3 sequences in the sample; 85% to 95% occur only once, and 0.13% lies in the top ten. Material: CD4+ T cells from PBMCs. The origin of the receptors is a human donor in good health. Each CDR3 is given without its conserved first and last residue.

V gene,CDR3 protein
TRBV5-6,ASSLWVVRTQY
TRBV5-4,ASSFGTNYEQY
TRBV5-1,ASSSAGQGTYEQY
TRBV7-2,ASSLSSATGNTIY
TRBV20-1,SAPSGGAGGYNEQF
TRBV20-1,SARGGWGTEAF
TRBV9,ASSVLGGEGEKLF
TRBV20-1,SARDPTSGGTDTQY
TRBV20-1,SALFSGGPYEQY
TRBV7-8,ASSLGGGYTEAF
TRBV14,ASSHWEGGKNIQY
TRBV20-1,SVGRSQETQY
TRBV30,AWRQPGGEPQH
TRBV12-3/TRBV12-4,ASSQDSYTDTQY
TRBV12-3/TRBV12-4,ASSFRGLPGYEQY
TRBV5-1,ASSLRSQGADNSPLH
TRBV10-2,ASSRTSAETQY
TRBV12-3/TRBV12-4,ASSFGSNTEAF
TRBV19,ASSMSGGRTEAF
TRBV15,ATSPRIEGADEQY
TRBV14,ASSPIISNTEAF
TRBV20-1,SATPGTGFGHNSPLH
TRBV20-1,SARDERTGTYEQY
TRBV7-2,ASSTGTGYTGELF
TRBV5-1,ASSLGGRDTEAF
TRBV3-1,ASSPPGDWQGYT
TRBV29-1,SDPRGSEQY
TRBV6-6,ASRMTGNTNEQY
TRBV11-2,ASSLERAGYNEQF
TRBV10-2,ASTSGTSPGELF
TRBV4-1,ASRLRGGPTDTQY
TRBV12-3/TRBV12-4,ASSQPGIPNYGYT
TRBV15,ATSRESIGVSLH
TRBV3-1,ASSQDQDQPQH
TRBV5-1,ASSSGRGGRNEQF
TRBV6-5,ASNRAGSQDTQY
TRBV29-1,SVEHTGQGDDT
TRBV5-4,ASSPGRGGGASYEQY
TRBV4-1,ASSQGVDRDYGYT
TRBV12-3/TRBV12-4,ASSPQGGGTTGELF
TRBV5-1,ASSPEGLAAADTQY
TRBV6-1,ASSEGHNQPQH
TRBV12-3/TRBV12-4,ASSLVGGYYGYT
TRBV27,ASSSAGPYEQY
TRBV27,ASSLRGRGLIVNTEAF
TRBV24-1,APSGGGKGTGELF
TRBV12-3/TRBV12-4,ASSSGQGSYEQY
TRBV6-1,ASSALLQWANVLT
TRBV7-2,ASSLGGHSPNYGYT
TRBV6-6,ASSYGGAGQPQH
TRBV29-1,SDSRDGTQAF